Sequencing of this T cell receptor beta chain was carried out in a study of cytomegalovirus exposure and HLA in healthy donors. PCR involved 60 Vbeta and 13 Jbeta primers. Only in-frame clones appear in the TCRdb table, and some are missing; sequencing was by immunoSEQ multiplex PCR. This sample has around 150,000 clones, with about 70% found just once. Study findings and constraints: Analysis performed later found 16,951 TCR beta sequences associated with HLA alleles at 0.05 false discovery rate. The study listed 164 cytomegalovirus-associated TCR beta chains.

As for this clone: Its target is not known.

Trimming left V 3 bases short and J 4 bases short, with 18 bases between. Per the germline V gene, CDR1 is SEHNR and CDR2 is FQNEAQ (reference sequence). The CDR3 spans 16 residues. The sequenced sample consisted of PBMCs. This clonotype was obtained from a young woman in good health and CMV-seropositive. The gene calls are TRBV7-9 and TRBJ1-2; D may be TRBD1 (6 bases). CDR3 amino acids: CASSLREGTSGYGYTF. The CDR3 coding sequence is TGTGCCAGCAGCTTGAGGGAGGGGACATCAGGCTATGGCTACACCTTC.